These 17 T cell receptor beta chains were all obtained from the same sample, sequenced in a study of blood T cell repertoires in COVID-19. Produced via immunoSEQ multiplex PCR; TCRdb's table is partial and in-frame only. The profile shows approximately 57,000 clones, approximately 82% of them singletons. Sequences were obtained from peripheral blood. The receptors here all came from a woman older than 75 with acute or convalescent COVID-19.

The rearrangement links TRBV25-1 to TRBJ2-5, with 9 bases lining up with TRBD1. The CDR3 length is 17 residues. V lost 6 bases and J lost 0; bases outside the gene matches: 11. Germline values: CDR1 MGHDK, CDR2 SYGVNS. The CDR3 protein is CASSERTGGTNQETQYF. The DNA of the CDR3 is TGTGCCAGCAGCGAGCGTACAGGGGGCACAAACCAAGAGACCCAGTACTTC.

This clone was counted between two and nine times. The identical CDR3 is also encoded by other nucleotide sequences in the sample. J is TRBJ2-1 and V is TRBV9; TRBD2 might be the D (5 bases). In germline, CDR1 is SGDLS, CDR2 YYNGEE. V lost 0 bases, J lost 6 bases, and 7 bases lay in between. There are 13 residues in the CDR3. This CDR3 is CASSVGAGNEQFF. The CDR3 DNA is TGTGCCAGCAGCGTAGGGGCGGGCAATGAGCAGTTCTTC.

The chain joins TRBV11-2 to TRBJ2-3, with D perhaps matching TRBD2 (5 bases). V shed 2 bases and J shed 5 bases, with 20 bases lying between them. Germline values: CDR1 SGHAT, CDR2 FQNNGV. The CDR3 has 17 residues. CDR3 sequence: CASSLYVARRAGDTQYF. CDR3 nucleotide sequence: TGTGCCAGCAGCTTATATGTAGCGAGAAGGGCCGGAGATACGCAGTATTTT.

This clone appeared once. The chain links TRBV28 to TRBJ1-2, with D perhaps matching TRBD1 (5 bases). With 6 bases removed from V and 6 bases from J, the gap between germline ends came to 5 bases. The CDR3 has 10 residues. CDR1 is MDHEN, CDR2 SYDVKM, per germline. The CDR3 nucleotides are TGTGCCAGCAGGGGGCATGGCTACACCTTC. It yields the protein CASRGHGYTF.

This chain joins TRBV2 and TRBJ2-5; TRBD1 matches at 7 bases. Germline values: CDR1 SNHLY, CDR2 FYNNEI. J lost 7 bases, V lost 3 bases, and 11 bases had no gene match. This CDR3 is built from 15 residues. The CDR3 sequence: CASSELRTGGGTQYF. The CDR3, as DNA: TGTGCCAGCAGTGAGTTGCGGACAGGCGGAGGGACCCAGTACTTC. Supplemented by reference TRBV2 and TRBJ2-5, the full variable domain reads EPEVTQTPSHQVTQMGQEVILRCVPISNHLYFYWYRQILGQKVEFLVSFYNNEISEKSEIFDDQFSVERPDGSNFTLKIRSTKLEDSAMYFCASSELRTGGGTQYFGPGTRLLVL.

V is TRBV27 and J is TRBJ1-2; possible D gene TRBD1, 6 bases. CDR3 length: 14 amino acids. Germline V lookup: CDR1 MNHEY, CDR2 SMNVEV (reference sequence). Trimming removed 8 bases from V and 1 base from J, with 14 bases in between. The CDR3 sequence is CASGPQQGNYGYTF. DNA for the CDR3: TGTGCCAGCGGCCCCCAACAGGGTAACTATGGCTACACCTTC.

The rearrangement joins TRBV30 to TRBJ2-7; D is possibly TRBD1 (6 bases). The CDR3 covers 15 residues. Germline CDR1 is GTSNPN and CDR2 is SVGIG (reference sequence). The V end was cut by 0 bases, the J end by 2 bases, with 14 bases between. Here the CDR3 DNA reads TGTGCCTGGAGTGTAGGCACAGGGAGTACCTACGAGCAGTACTTC. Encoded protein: CAWSVGTGSTYEQYF.

The CDR3 nucleotides are TGTGCCAGCAGCCCCGGGGCAGATACGCAGTATTTT. Residues: CASSPGADTQYF. The gene calls are TRBV11-3 and TRBJ2-3; possible D gene TRBD2, 5 bases. The germline V gene encodes CDR1 SGHNT and CDR2 YENEEA. Trimming took 5 bases from V and 4 from J, leaving 7 bases between them. This CDR3 is 12 amino acids long. The variable domain in full, completed from reference TRBV11-3 and TRBJ2-3, reads EAGVVQSPRYKIIEKKQPVAFWCNPISGHNTLYWYLQNLGQGPELLIRYENEEAVDDSQLPKDRFSAERLKGVDSTLKIQPAELGDSAVYLCASSPGADTQYFGPGTRLTVL.

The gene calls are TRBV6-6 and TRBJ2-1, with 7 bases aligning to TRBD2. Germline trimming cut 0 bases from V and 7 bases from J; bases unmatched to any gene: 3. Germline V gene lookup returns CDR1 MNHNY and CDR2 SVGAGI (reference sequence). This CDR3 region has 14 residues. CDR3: CASSYSQGGNEQFF. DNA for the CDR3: TGTGCCAGCAGTTACTCGCAGGGAGGGAATGAGCAGTTCTTC.

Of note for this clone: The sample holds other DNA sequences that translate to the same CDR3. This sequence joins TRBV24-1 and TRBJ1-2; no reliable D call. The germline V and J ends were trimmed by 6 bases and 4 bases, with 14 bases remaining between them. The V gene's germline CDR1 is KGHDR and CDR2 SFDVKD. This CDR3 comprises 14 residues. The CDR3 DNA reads TGTGCCACCAGTCCCCGACAAGGGAGCTATGGCTACACCTTC. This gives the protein CATSPRQGSYGYTF.

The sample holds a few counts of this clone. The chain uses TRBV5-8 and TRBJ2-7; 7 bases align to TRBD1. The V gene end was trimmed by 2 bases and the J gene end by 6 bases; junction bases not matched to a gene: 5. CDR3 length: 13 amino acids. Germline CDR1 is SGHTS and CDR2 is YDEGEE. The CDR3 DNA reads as TGTGCCAGCAGCTTACTAGGGGGCAGCGAGCAGTACTTC. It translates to CASSLLGGSEQYF.

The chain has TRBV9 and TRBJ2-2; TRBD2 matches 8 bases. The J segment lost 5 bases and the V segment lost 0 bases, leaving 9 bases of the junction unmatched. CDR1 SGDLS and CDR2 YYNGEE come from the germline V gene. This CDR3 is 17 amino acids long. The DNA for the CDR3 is TGTGCCAGCAGCGTAGTGTCTAGCGGGCCCTGGACCGGGGAGCTGTTTTTT. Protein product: CASSVVSSGPWTGELFF.

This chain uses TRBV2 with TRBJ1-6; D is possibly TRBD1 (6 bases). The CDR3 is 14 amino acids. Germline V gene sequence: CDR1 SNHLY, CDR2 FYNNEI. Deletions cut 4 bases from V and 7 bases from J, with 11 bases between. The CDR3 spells CASSVGQGNSPLHF. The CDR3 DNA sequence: TGTGCCAGCAGTGTCGGCCAGGGGAATTCACCCCTCCACTTT.

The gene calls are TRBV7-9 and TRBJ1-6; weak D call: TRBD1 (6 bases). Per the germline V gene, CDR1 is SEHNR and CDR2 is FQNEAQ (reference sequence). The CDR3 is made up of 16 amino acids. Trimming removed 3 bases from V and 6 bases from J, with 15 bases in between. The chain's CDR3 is CASSLAGVVGNSPLHF. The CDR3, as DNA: TGTGCCAGCAGCTTGGCAGGGGTAGTAGGTAATTCACCCCTCCACTTT.

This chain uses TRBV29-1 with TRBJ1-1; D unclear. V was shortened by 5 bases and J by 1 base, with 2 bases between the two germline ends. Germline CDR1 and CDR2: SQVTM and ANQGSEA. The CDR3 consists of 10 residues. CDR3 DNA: TGCAGCGTTCAGAACACTGAAGCTTTCTTT. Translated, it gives CSVQNTEAFF.

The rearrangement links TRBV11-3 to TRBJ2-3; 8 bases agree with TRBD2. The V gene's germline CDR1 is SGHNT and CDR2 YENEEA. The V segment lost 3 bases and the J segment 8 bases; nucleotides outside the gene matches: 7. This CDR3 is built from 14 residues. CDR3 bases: TGTGCCAGCAGCTTCCTCGGGGGGGCGGGTACGCAGTATTTT. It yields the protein CASSFLGGAGTQYF.

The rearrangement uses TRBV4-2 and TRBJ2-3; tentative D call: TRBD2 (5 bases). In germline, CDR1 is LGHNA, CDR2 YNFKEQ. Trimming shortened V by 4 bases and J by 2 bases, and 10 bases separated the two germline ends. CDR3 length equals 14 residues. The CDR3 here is CASSPQRHTDTQYF. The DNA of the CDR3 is TGTGCCAGCAGCCCCCAGCGGCACACAGATACGCAGTATTTT.